Given below is one TCR beta chain in context. Per the germline V gene, CDR1 is SEHNR and CDR2 is FQNEAQ (reference sequence). The CDR3 extends over 14 amino acids. V was pared by 5 bases and J by 8 bases, with 6 bases of the junction left unmatched. Seattle participants joined during active infection and were tracked over time. The entry originates in a study of blood T cell repertoires in COVID-19. The protocol was immunoSEQ multiplex PCR, while the TCRdb copy is restricted to in-frame clones and leaves out a portion. The data contain a few hundred thousand clones, around 84% of them singletons. The chain links TRBV7-9 to TRBJ1-4; 9 bases are shared with TRBD1. Source material: peripheral blood. The receptor's source is a woman older than 75 with COVID-19, enrolled during active disease. CDR3 loop: CASSPQGANEKLFF. The CDR3 bases are TGTGCCAGCAGCCCACAGGGGGCGAACGAAAAACTGTTTTTT. Based on the CDR3 plus reference TRBV7-9 and TRBJ1-4, the full variable domain is DTGVSQNPRHKITKRGQNVTFRCDPISEHNRLYWYRQTLGQGPEFLTYFQNEAQLEKSRLLSDRFSAERPKGSFSTLEIQRTEQGDSAMYLCASSPQGANEKLFFGSGTQLSVL.